Listed below are T cell receptor beta chains from one sample, sequenced in a study of cytomegalovirus exposure and HLA in healthy donors. The method was immunoSEQ multiplex PCR; TCRdb's version includes in-frame clones alone and lacks a portion of them. The sample yields about 170,000 clones, roughly 89% seen once. Sequences were obtained from PBMCs. The receptors here all came from a woman in her 30s in good health and CMV-seronegative. CDR3s include the opening cysteine and the closing phenylalanine or tryptophan. D genes are given only for firm matches. The size entry is marked missing in some rows and otherwise reads once, few, many or a size class.

clone size	D gene	J gene	V gene	CDR3 protein	CDR3 DNA
.	TRBD1	TRBJ2-5	TRBV7-8	CASSLAETGAETQYF	TGTGCCAGCAGCTTAGCTGAGACAGGGGCAGAGACCCAGTACTTC
.	.	TRBJ1-2	TRBV6-5	CASSYSGVYGYTF	TGTGCCAGCAGTTACTCCGGGGTCTATGGCTACACCTTC
.	.	TRBJ2-4	TRBV9	CASSPTGNVAKNIQYF	TGTGCCAGCAGCCCTACCGGGAACGTAGCCAAAAACATTCAGTACTTC
.	TRBD2	TRBJ2-7	TRBV5-1	CASSSGLAGPSYEQYF	TGCGCCAGCAGCTCGGGACTAGCGGGGCCTTCCTACGAGCAGTACTTC
.	TRBD1	TRBJ1-4	TRBV7-9	CASSPTGGVGEKLFF	TGTGCCAGCAGCCCGACAGGGGGCGTCGGTGAAAAACTGTTTTTT
.	.	TRBJ2-3	TRBV27	CASSLSLARVITDTQYF	TGTGCCAGCAGTTTATCGCTGGCGAGGGTTATCACAGATACGCAGTATTTT
.	.	TRBJ1-3	TRBV6-5	CASRPQGGNTIYF	TGTGCCAGCAGACCCCAGGGGGGAAACACCATATATTTT
once	.	TRBJ2-7	TRBV5-6	CASSLIGEDEQYF	TGTGCCAGCAGCTTGATAGGGGAAGACGAGCAGTACTTC
.	.	TRBJ2-2	TRBV30	CAWSTGETGELFF	TGTGCCTGGAGTACGGGGGAAACCGGGGAGCTGTTTTTT
once	TRBD2	TRBJ2-5	TRBV2	CASSETGTSGETQYF	TGTGCCAGCAGTGAGACAGGGACTAGCGGGGAGACCCAGTACTTC
.	TRBD1	TRBJ2-7	TRBV2	CASSRGQAINEQYF	TGTGCCAGCAGTAGGGGACAGGCCATCAACGAGCAGTACTTC
.	TRBD2	TRBJ2-5	TRBV7-9	CASSLARKGLAGQETQYF	TGTGCCAGCAGCTTAGCAAGGAAAGGACTAGCGGGACAAGAGACCCAGTACTTC
.	TRBD2	TRBJ2-5	TRBV4-1	CASSQEGSAGGRETQYF	TGCGCCAGCAGCCAAGAGGGGAGCGCGGGGGGCCGAGAGACCCAGTACTTC
.	.	TRBJ1-6	TRBV7-8	CASSLALEQYNSPLHF	TGTGCCAGCAGCTTAGCTTTGGAACAGTATAATTCACCCCTCCACTTT
few	.	TRBJ1-1	TRBV7-2	CASSLVGGNTEAFF	TGTGCCAGCAGCTTAGTAGGGGGGAACACTGAAGCTTTCTTT
.	.	TRBJ2-2	TRBV5-1	CASSLEGQGTGELFF	TGCGCCAGCAGCTTGGAGGGGCAGGGCACCGGGGAGCTGTTTTTT
.	TRBD2	TRBJ2-1	TRBV4-1	CASRSSGGNRVEQFF	TGCGCCAGCAGGTCTAGCGGGGGCAACAGAGTAGAGCAGTTCTTC
.	.	TRBJ1-1	TRBV29-1	CSVVMQANEAFF	TGCAGCGTTGTAATGCAGGCCAATGAAGCTTTCTTT
.	.	TRBJ1-2	TRBV2	CASDSDRNNYGYTF	TGTGCCAGCGACAGCGACCGAAATAACTATGGCTACACCTTC
.	.	TRBJ1-3	TRBV6-5	CASSIGNTIYF	TGTGCCAGCAGCATCGGAAACACCATATATTTT
.	.	TRBJ2-3	TRBV12-5	CASGLVGRSPDTQYF	TGTGCTAGTGGTTTGGTAGGGAGGAGCCCAGATACGCAGTATTTT
.	.	TRBJ2-7	TRBV20-1	CSADRGYEQYF	TGCAGTGCTGATAGGGGGTACGAGCAGTACTTC
.	TRBD1	TRBJ1-3	TRBV27	CASSSTGGSGNTIYF	TGTGCCAGCAGTTCAACAGGGGGCTCTGGAAACACCATATATTTT
.	.	TRBJ2-1	TRBV4-1	CASSPTSALYNEQFF	TGCGCCAGCAGCCCGACTTCGGCCCTATACAATGAGCAGTTCTTC
.	.	TRBJ1-1	TRBV5-1	CASSLVQGSAAFF	TGCGCCAGCAGCTTGGTTCAGGGCTCAGCGGCTTTCTTT
once	TRBD1	TRBJ2-3	TRBV4-1	CASSPEQGAGTDTQYF	TGCGCCAGCAGCCCCGAACAGGGGGCGGGCACAGATACGCAGTATTTT
.	.	TRBJ2-7	TRBV7-2	CASSLVISQGDEQYF	TGTGCCAGCAGCTTAGTCATTTCCCAAGGGGACGAGCAGTACTTC
.	.	TRBJ2-7	TRBV14	CASSPVNDFYEQYF	TGTGCCAGCAGCCCAGTAAACGACTTCTACGAGCAGTACTTC
.	.	TRBJ2-7	TRBV7-9	CASRDSLSYEQYF	TGTGCCAGCAGGGACTCCCTCTCCTACGAGCAGTACTTC
.	.	TRBJ2-7	TRBV7-2	CASSFIEDPTKRGGEQYF	TGTGCCAGCAGCTTCATAGAGGACCCCACGAAGCGAGGGGGCGAGCAGTACTTC
.	.	TRBJ2-7	TRBV7-2	CASSFGPNSGEQYF	TGTGCCAGCAGCTTCGGTCCGAACTCTGGCGAGCAGTACTTC
few	.	TRBJ1-2	TRBV6-5	CASSYSYRVGYTF	TGTGCCAGCAGTTACTCTTACAGGGTTGGCTACACCTTC
.	TRBD1	TRBJ2-7	TRBV4-1	CASSQDEGGAFYEQYF	TGCGCCAGCAGCCAAGATGAAGGGGGCGCTTTCTACGAGCAGTACTTC
.	.	TRBJ2-3	TRBV11-2	CASSQITSTDTQYF	TGTGCCAGCAGCCAAATTACTAGCACAGATACGCAGTATTTT
.	TRBD1	TRBJ2-3	TRBV5-1	CASSGGQGAVGDTQYF	TGCGCCAGCAGCGGTGGACAGGGGGCGGTCGGAGATACGCAGTATTTT
.	TRBD1	TRBJ2-7	TRBV9	CASSVGVGGLSNEQYF	TGTGCCAGCAGCGTAGGTGTAGGGGGCTTAAGCAACGAGCAGTACTTC
.	TRBD1	TRBJ1-2	TRBV7-6	CASSLGQGMNGYTF	TGTGCCAGCAGCTTAGGACAGGGGATGAATGGCTACACCTTC
.	TRBD1	TRBJ1-5	TRBV7-8	CASSLGGGQGLLNQPQHF	TGTGCCAGCAGCTTGGGTGGGGGACAGGGATTACTCAATCAGCCCCAGCATTTT
.	TRBD1	TRBJ1-1	TRBV4-2	CASSLGADNRGNTEAFF	TGTGCCAGCAGCCTAGGGGCGGACAACAGGGGTAACACTGAAGCTTTCTTT
.	.	TRBJ2-2	TRBV7-6	CASSGVLGAHGGELFF	TGTGCCAGCAGCGGAGTACTGGGGGCGCATGGCGGGGAGCTGTTTTTT
.	.	TRBJ2-1	TRBV4-2	CASSQDLVYNEQFF	TGTGCCAGCAGCCAAGACCTAGTGTACAATGAGCAGTTCTTC
.	TRBD1	TRBJ2-6	TRBV7-2	CASSLMGQGGANVLTF	TGTGCCAGCAGCTTGATGGGACAGGGTGGGGCCAACGTCCTGACTTTC
.	TRBD1	TRBJ1-1	TRBV19	CASSMGRDSRGTEAFF	TGTGCCAGTAGTATGGGCCGGGACAGCAGGGGTACTGAAGCTTTCTTT
.	.	TRBJ1-5	TRBV10-3	CAISTREGNQPQHF	TGTGCCATCAGTACCAGGGAGGGCAATCAGCCCCAGCATTTT
.	.	TRBJ1-5	TRBV6-1	CASNQGSNQPQHF	TGTGCCAGCAACCAGGGAAGCAATCAGCCCCAGCATTTT
.	.	TRBJ1-2	TRBV4-1	CASSQAPRSFYGYTF	TGCGCCAGCAGCCAAGCGCCCCGGTCCTTCTATGGCTACACCTTC
few	.	TRBJ1-2	TRBV10-3	CAISGAPSNYGYTF	TGTGCCATCAGTGGGGCCCCCTCTAACTATGGCTACACCTTC